The 16 T cell receptor beta chains in this list originate from one sample, sequenced in a study of OX40 agonist ivuxolimab in advanced cancers. Receptor libraries were prepared by the immunoSEQ multiplex PCR assay. Not all clones reach the TCRdb copy of this immuneACCESS table, which keeps in-frame sequences only. Checked studies attribute under half of the gap to unresolved V genes and leave the rest unexplained. This sample comprises tens of thousands of clones, about 90% of them detected only once. 0.3% to 0.45% of the sample is taken by the ten largest. The starting material was CD4+ or CD8+ T cells sorted from blood, obtained in a trial of the OX40 agonist ivuxolimab. The receptors were sampled from an adult with an advanced solid tumor such as melanoma, head and neck, liver or kidney cancer.

The V gene is TRBV6-1, the J gene TRBJ2-3; maybe TRBD1 (5 bases). Germline assignment: CDR1 MNHNS and CDR2 SASEGT. This CDR3 spans 14 amino acids. Between the trimmed V and J ends, which lost 2 bases and 3 bases, there was a span of 9 bases. CDR3 coding DNA: TGTGCCAGCAGTGAAAGGCAGGGAACAGATACGCAGTATTTT. It is translated as CASSERQGTDTQYF.

The chain carries TRBV5-1 and TRBJ2-1; TRBD2 matches 10 bases. V shed 0 bases, J shed 2 bases, and the junction held 2 bases outside the gene matches. Germline V gives CDR1 SGHRS, CDR2 YFSETQ. The CDR3 runs to 16 residues. CDR3: CASSLGTSGAYNEQFF. The CDR3 coding sequence is TGCGCCAGCAGCTTGGGTACTAGCGGGGCCTACAATGAGCAGTTCTTC.

In this sample, this clone turned up a few times. The chain couples TRBV9 to TRBJ2-5; either TRBD1 or TRBD2 may fit D (5 bases each). Trimming shortened V by 0 bases and J by 4 bases, and 10 bases separated the two germline ends. The CDR3 has 14 residues. Germline CDR1 is SGDLS and CDR2 is YYNGEE. The CDR3 protein is CASSVAGDGETQYF. The CDR3 nucleotides read TGTGCCAGCAGCGTAGCTGGGGACGGAGAGACCCAGTACTTC.

The chain uses TRBV5-1 and TRBJ2-5, with 11 bases identical to TRBD2. The CDR3 has 15 amino acids. J lost 2 bases, V lost 3 bases, and 3 bases had no gene match. CDR1 and CDR2 from the germline V gene are SGHRS and YFSETQ. CDR3 coding DNA: TGCGCCAGCAGCTACGTAGCGGGGGGGCAAGAGACCCAGTACTTC. As protein: CASSYVAGGQETQYF. The entire variable domain, with the rest obtained from reference TRBV5-1 and TRBJ2-5, is as follows: KAGVTQTPRYLIKTRGQQVTLSCSPISGHRSVSWYQQTPGQGLQFLFEYFSETQRNKGNFPGRFSGRQFSNSRSEMNVSTLELGDSALYLCASSYVAGGQETQYFGPGTRLLVL.

The chain is built from TRBV10-1 and TRBJ1-5; no clear D gene. This CDR3 spans 16 amino acids. The V end was cut by 8 bases, the J end by 7 bases, with 24 bases between. Germline-derived CDR1 and CDR2 are WNHNN and SYGVQD (reference sequence). CDR3 in DNA: TGCGCCAGCCTTCAATCAATTTATAGGGTAGGACAGCCCCAGCATTTT. As protein: CASLQSIYRVGQPQHF.

This clone was counted a single time. V is TRBV4-2 and J is TRBJ1-4; unclear D gene. V was trimmed by 0 bases and J by 8 bases, leaving 16 bases between them. The germline gives CDR1 LGHNA, CDR2 YNFKEQ. The CDR3 has 16 amino acids. In DNA form, the CDR3 reads TGTGCCAGCAGCCAAGATCCCCAGGCCTACGGGGAAAAACTGTTTTTT. It codes for CASSQDPQAYGEKLFF.

In its sample, this clone was seen a few times. The chain uses TRBV19 and TRBJ1-2, with D unresolved. CDR1 is LNHDA and CDR2 is SQIVND in the germline V gene (reference sequence). The V gene lost 2 bases and the J gene lost 1 base, with 11 bases spanning the gap. The CDR3 totals 15 residues. CDR3 in DNA: TGTGCCAGTAGTATAAGCGTCCGAATTAACTATGGCTACACCTTC. Translated: CASSISVRINYGYTF.

CDR3 bases: TGTGCCAGCTCACCAATGTCAGACCATGGCTACACCTTC. This gives the protein CASSPMSDHGYTF. This sequence joins TRBV18 and TRBJ1-2, with D uncertain. V lost 2 bases, J lost 6 bases, and 10 bases lay in between. This CDR3 has 13 residues. CDR1 and CDR2 from the germline V gene are KGHSH and LQKENI.

This chain uses TRBV10-3 with TRBJ1-6; tentatively, D is TRBD1 (6 bases). Between the trimmed V and J ends, which lost 11 bases and 10 bases, there was a span of 18 bases. The CDR3 totals 13 residues. Germline V gives CDR1 ENHRY, CDR2 SYGVKD. Here the CDR3 DNA reads TGTGCCGCGCGGGGGCTTTTACGGTCACCCCTCCACTTT. It translates to CAARGLLRSPLHF.

Comment on this clone: Other nucleotide sequences from this sample produce the same CDR3. The J gene is TRBJ1-2, the V gene TRBV27, with 7 bases that match TRBD1. The junction had 6 bases not matched to a gene; V was cut back by 5 bases and J by 0 bases. The germline V gene encodes CDR1 MNHEY and CDR2 SMNVEV (reference sequence). The CDR3 has 15 amino acids. The CDR3 DNA sequence: TGTGCCAGCAGTCAGACAGGGACCCCTAACTATGGCTACACCTTC. Amino acid sequence: CASSQTGTPNYGYTF.

V and J are TRBV5-4 and TRBJ1-2; a weak D match, TRBD1 (5 bases). There are 14 residues in the CDR3. The germline V gene has CDR1 SGHNT and CDR2 YYREEE (reference sequence). V was cut by 4 bases and J by 8 bases, with 18 bases left in between. In DNA form, the CDR3 reads TGTGCCAGCAGCGTTCCTCGACAAGGGGTGGGCTACACCTTC. Its translation: CASSVPRQGVGYTF.

The chain combines TRBV10-1 with TRBJ2-7; 7 bases line up with TRBD1. The germline V gene encodes CDR1 WNHNN and CDR2 SYGVQD (reference sequence). J lost 6 bases, V lost 6 bases, and 8 bases had no gene match. The CDR3 loop spans 13 amino acids. This CDR3 reads CASSETGSREQYF. The CDR3 region has the DNA TGCGCCAGCAGCGAGACAGGGTCACGCGAGCAGTACTTC.

This clone was detected only a few times. The V gene is TRBV19, the J gene TRBJ1-2, with TRBD1 matching 8 bases. J was trimmed by 5 bases and V by 5 bases; bases with no gene match: 10. The CDR3 is 15 amino acids. Germline loops: CDR1 LNHDA, CDR2 SQIVND (reference sequence). The CDR3 DNA sequence: TGTGCCAGTAGTGAGGGGACAGGTCCCCTATATGGCTACACCTTC. Translated, it gives CASSEGTGPLYGYTF. Combining the CDR3 with reference TRBV19 and TRBJ1-2 gives the whole variable domain DGGITQSPKYLFRKEGQNVTLSCEQNLNHDAMYWYRQDPGQGLRLIYYSQIVNDFQKGDIAEGYSVSREKKESFPLTVTSAQKNPTAFYLCASSEGTGPLYGYTFGSGTRLTVV.

The gene calls are TRBV25-1 and TRBJ1-2; D gene uncertain. Germline loops: CDR1 MGHDK, CDR2 SYGVNS. This CDR3 is 13 amino acids long. V shed 1 base and J shed 4 bases, with 7 bases lying between them. CDR3 loop: CASSESRSYGYTF. The CDR3 nucleotides are TGTGCCAGCAGTGAATCGCGGAGCTATGGCTACACCTTC.

V is TRBV11-2 and J is TRBJ1-4; unclear D gene. The CDR3 is made up of 12 amino acids. The germline CDR1 and CDR2 sequences are SGHAT and FQNNGV. Trimming stripped 3 bases from V and 7 bases from J, with 6 bases between. The CDR3 region has the DNA TGTGCCAGCAGCTTTGGAGGTGAAAAACTGTTTTTT. This gives the protein CASSFGGEKLFF.

The gene calls are TRBV5-4 and TRBJ1-2; 11 nucleotides agree with TRBD1. CDR3 length: 16 amino acids. V shed 4 bases and J 5 bases; nucleotides not matched to a gene: 10. Germline V gene data show CDR1 as SGHNT and CDR2 as YYREEE (reference sequence). This CDR3 reads CASSPPGTGGQYGYTF. The CDR3 nucleotides are TGTGCCAGCAGCCCACCCGGGACAGGGGGTCAGTATGGCTACACCTTC.